A single sample is the source of the 24 T cell receptor beta chains below, sequenced in a study of T-cell reconstitution after alpha-beta-depleted transplantation in children. Using unique molecular identifiers, the investigators prepared the TCRbeta library. Via MiXCR, TCRdb re-called the PCR reads, giving one row per CDR3 protein. Among around 200,000 distinct CDR3 sequences listed, roughly 11% were seen once. The sample was PBMCs, taken before TCRalphabeta/CD19-depleted stem cell transplant. These receptors were taken from a child under two years old with acute myeloid leukemia, due to receive a stem cell transplant.

This clonotype was picked up many times. The V and J genes are TRBV5-4 and TRBJ2-5; 8 nucleotides align to TRBD1. The CDR3 spans 15 residues. The ends lost 6 bases at V and 1 base at J; junction bases unmatched: 8. The germline V gene has CDR1 SGHNT and CDR2 YYREEE (reference sequence). The CDR3 bases are TGTGCCAGCACCCGGACAGGGCCTTTCCAAGAGACCCAGTACTTC. It encodes CASTRTGPFQETQYF.

This clonotype was observed many times. The chain is built from TRBV12-3 or TRBV12-4 and TRBJ1-3; D is ambiguous. Deletions cut 4 bases from V and 0 bases from J, with 4 bases between. The CDR3 covers 13 residues. CDR3 sequence reads: CASSYNSGNTIYF. CDR3 bases: TGTGCCAGCAGTTATAACTCTGGAAACACCATATATTTT.

Ten or more counts support this clonotype. The chain carries TRBV7-8 and TRBJ1-1, with D uncertain. The CDR3 contains 15 residues. Per the germline V gene, CDR1 is SGHVS and CDR2 is FQNEAQ. Trimming shortened V by 2 bases and J by 4 bases, and 14 bases separated the two germline ends. This CDR3 reads CASSLMQASGTEAFF. Here the CDR3 DNA reads TGTGCCAGCAGCTTAATGCAGGCTTCCGGCACTGAAGCTTTCTTT.

This clonotype was detected many times. The chain joins TRBV5-1 to TRBJ1-1, with D unclear. The CDR3 is made up of 14 amino acids. Per germline, CDR1 SGHRS and CDR2 YFSETQ. V lost 1 base and J lost 5, with 12 bases in between. The CDR3 nucleotides are TGCGCCAGCAGCTTGATCCCTACTAGAACTGAAGCTTTCTTT. This translates into CASSLIPTRTEAFF. Variable domain in full (rest from reference TRBV5-1 and TRBJ1-1): KAGVTQTPRYLIKTRGQQVTLSCSPISGHRSVSWYQQTPGQGLQFLFEYFSETQRNKGNFPGRFSGRQFSNSRSEMNVSTLELGDSALYLCASSLIPTRTEAFFGQGTRLTVV.

This clonotype was found many times. The V call is TRBV2, the J call TRBJ1-4, with TRBD1 matching over 8 bases. The V gene's germline CDR1 is SNHLY and CDR2 FYNNEI. The CDR3 consists of 15 residues. After removal of 7 bases from V and 7 bases from J, the junction contained 11 bases not matched to a gene. CDR3 region: CASNRQGAPREKLFF. The CDR3 region has the DNA TGTGCCAGCAATCGGCAGGGGGCCCCTCGTGAAAAACTGTTTTTT.

This clonotype has ten or more counts. The CDR3 region is CSVVTGGRSNEQFF. CDR3 coding DNA: TGCAGCGTGGTAACAGGGGGTAGATCAAATGAGCAGTTCTTC. The V and J genes are TRBV29-1 and TRBJ2-1; 8 positions agree with TRBD1. The CDR3 covers 14 residues. CDR1 is SQVTM and CDR2 is ANQGSEA in the germline V gene. V gave up 6 bases and J gave up 7 bases; unmatched junction bases: 11.

This clonotype has a count of ten or more. The chain joins TRBV7-2 to TRBJ2-1; TRBD2 matches 11 bases. The J segment lost 4 bases and the V segment lost 5 bases, leaving 10 bases of the junction unmatched. The CDR3 loop spans 17 amino acids. Germline V lookup: CDR1 SGHTA, CDR2 FQGNSA. The CDR3 sequence is CASSLKTGTSGYNEQFF. The CDR3 bases are TGTGCCAGCAGCCTAAAGACCGGGACTAGCGGATACAATGAGCAGTTCTTC.

The sample holds many counts of this clonotype. This rearrangement joins TRBV20-1 to TRBJ2-4; a weak D match, TRBD2 (6 bases). V lost 0 bases to trimming and J lost 8 bases, with 11 bases between them. The germline gives CDR1 DFQATT, CDR2 SNEGSKA (reference sequence). CDR3 length equals 13 residues. CDR3 in DNA: TGCAGTGCTAGAGAGGCGTGGGAGGACATTCAGTACTTC. It encodes CSAREAWEDIQYF.

This clonotype has ten or more counts. The rearrangement uses TRBV27 and TRBJ2-1; D unclear. The V gene's germline CDR1 is MNHEY and CDR2 SMNVEV (reference sequence). V lost 4 bases and J 10 bases, leaving 14 bases between the germline ends. CDR3 length: 13 amino acids. The CDR3 DNA reads TGTGCCAGCAGTTCTGTTAATAATCGGGAGCAGTTCTTC. Translating it yields CASSSVNNREQFF.

This clonotype was recorded at least ten times. This chain joins TRBV29-1 and TRBJ1-4; 7 bases fit TRBD1. Germline-derived CDR1 and CDR2 are SQVTM and ANQGSEA. The CDR3 length is 15 residues. V was pared by 2 bases and J by 8 bases, with 11 bases of the junction left unmatched. CDR3 in DNA: TGCAGCGTTGAAAGACAGGGCAAGTTTGGGGAAAAACTGTTTTTT. This encodes CSVERQGKFGEKLFF.

The rearrangement joins TRBV6-2 or TRBV6-3 to TRBJ2-7, with TRBD1 identical over 7 bases. The CDR3 sequence is 13 residues long. V dropped 6 bases and J dropped 2; count of bases not matched to a gene: 4. Germline CDR1 MNHEY, CDR2 SVGEGT. The CDR3 region is CASRRQGPYEQYF. CDR3 DNA sequence: TGTGCCAGCAGGAGACAGGGACCCTACGAGCAGTACTTC.

This clonotype has a count of ten or more. The chain couples TRBV14 to TRBJ2-2, with unresolved D. The CDR3 sequence is 15 residues long. V lost 3 bases, J lost 6 bases, and 14 bases lay in between. CDR1 is SGHDN, CDR2 FVKESK, per germline. DNA of the CDR3: TGTGCCAGCAGCCAGTTAGCCGGTGGGGCCGGGGAGCTGTTTTTT. It translates to CASSQLAGGAGELFF.

The chain has TRBV5-1 and TRBJ2-7, with TRBD2 identical over 8 bases. V was clipped by 5 bases and J by 2 bases; unmatched bases: 9. Germline V gene data show CDR1 as SGHRS and CDR2 as YFSETQ. The CDR3 has 15 residues. The CDR3, as DNA: TGCGCCAGCAGTAATAACCAGCGGGGGACCTACGAGCAGTACTTC. The encoded protein is CASSNNQRGTYEQYF.

This clonotype was seen many times. J is TRBJ1-3 and V is TRBV5-6; 8 bases are a match to TRBD1. The CDR3 has 14 amino acids. V dropped 4 bases and J dropped 1; count of bases not matched to a gene: 1. Germline assignment: CDR1 SGHDT and CDR2 YYEEEE. This chain's CDR3 is CASSRQGSGNTIYF. In DNA form, the CDR3 reads TGTGCCAGCAGCCGACAGGGGTCTGGAAACACCATATATTTT.

The chain uses TRBV4-1 and TRBJ2-7; tentative D call: TRBD2 (5 bases). Between the trimmed V and J ends, which lost 0 bases and 6 bases, there was a span of 18 bases. The CDR3 is made up of 16 amino acids. Germline V gene data show CDR1 as MGHRA and CDR2 as YSYEKL. Written as DNA, the CDR3 is TGCGCCAGCAGCCAAGACCGAGTCGGCGGCGGGTTCGAGCAGTACTTC. Residues: CASSQDRVGGGFEQYF.

By share, this clonotype counts as large. The rearrangement uses TRBV27 and TRBJ2-6; unclear D gene. Between the trimmed V and J ends, which lost 5 bases and 4 bases, there was a span of 3 bases. Germline V CDR1 and CDR2: MNHEY, SMNVEV (reference sequence). The CDR3 is 12 residues long. The CDR3 spells CASSTGANVLTF. CDR3 DNA sequence: TGTGCCAGCAGTACCGGGGCCAACGTCCTGACTTTC.

There are many counts of this clonotype. CDR3 sequence reads: CASSFLTVQETQYF. The CDR3 coding sequence is TGTGCCAGCAGCTTCCTGACAGTCCAAGAGACCCAGTACTTC. The rearrangement uses TRBV5-6 and TRBJ2-5; tentative D call: TRBD1 (5 bases). Trimming pared 2 bases from V and 1 base from J, leaving 9 bases between. In germline, CDR1 is SGHDT, CDR2 YYEEEE. The CDR3 totals 14 residues.

Ten or more counts support this clonotype. This chain links TRBV23-1 with TRBJ1-1; D is undetermined. TRBV23-1 is assigned to the ORF class and has an uncertain function. This CDR3 region has 14 residues. V lost 0 bases, J lost 4 bases, and 9 bases lay in between. The CDR3 loop reads CASSQSHRSTEAFF. The CDR3 DNA follows: TGCGCCAGCAGTCAATCACATAGGAGCACTGAAGCTTTCTTT.

Many counts were recorded for this clonotype. The chain combines TRBV29-1 with TRBJ1-1; tentative D call: TRBD1 (5 bases). The CDR3 is made up of 13 amino acids. The germline V gene encodes CDR1 SQVTM and CDR2 ANQGSEA. The V and J ends lost 0 bases and 10 bases respectively, with 15 bases between them. Here the CDR3 reads CSVEEVPLGAAFF. The CDR3 region has the DNA TGCAGCGTTGAAGAGGTCCCACTTGGGGCAGCTTTCTTT.

This clonotype was picked up many times. The chain combines TRBV3-1 with TRBJ1-2, with D possibly TRBD1 on 5 matching bases. Germline V CDR1 and CDR2: LGHDT, YNNKEL (reference sequence). This CDR3 contains 15 residues. The V gene lost 0 bases and the J gene lost 4 bases, with 12 bases spanning the gap. The CDR3, as DNA: TGTGCCAGCAGCCAAGAAGTGGGGGTCGGCTATGGCTACACCTTC. This encodes CASSQEVGVGYGYTF.

This clonotype was seen ten or more times. This sequence joins TRBV24-1 and TRBJ2-1; a weak D match, TRBD1 (6 bases). The V end lost 3 bases, the J end lost 6 bases, and 14 bases lay between the germline ends. The CDR3 runs to 15 residues. The germline gives CDR1 KGHDR, CDR2 SFDVKD. The CDR3 region has the DNA TGTGCCACCAGTGATGCCGGAAACAGGGCCAATGAGCAGTTCTTC. It specifies CATSDAGNRANEQFF.

This clonotype occurred many times. This chain connects TRBV11-2 to TRBJ2-4, with TRBD2 matching over 11 bases. The germline CDR1 and CDR2 sequences are SGHAT and FQNNGV. The V and J ends lost 4 bases and 8 bases, in that order; junction bases with no gene match: 10. The CDR3 has 16 residues. The CDR3, as DNA: TGTGCCAGCAGCTCCTACCGTAGCGGGAGGGCCGACATTCAGTACTTC. Translating it yields CASSSYRSGRADIQYF.

There are a few counts of this clonotype. This chain joins TRBV10-1 and TRBJ1-4, with D possibly being TRBD1 (5 bases). The germline V gene has CDR1 WNHNN and CDR2 SYGVQD (reference sequence). Trimming left V 3 bases short and J 4 bases short, with 9 bases between. The CDR3 has 14 amino acids. The CDR3 region is CASSEGRGNEKLFF. CDR3 sequence (DNA): TGCGCCAGCAGTGAAGGGAGGGGTAATGAAAAACTGTTTTTT.

This clonotype showed up many times. The gene calls are TRBV20-1 and TRBJ1-1; D uncertain. Trimming removed 1 base at V and 2 bases at J, with 8 bases between. In germline, CDR1 is DFQATT, CDR2 SNEGSKA (reference sequence). The CDR3 is 13 residues long. The CDR3 nucleotides are TGCAGTGCTAGAGTACAGTTCAACACTGAAGCTTTCTTT. Amino acid sequence: CSARVQFNTEAFF.